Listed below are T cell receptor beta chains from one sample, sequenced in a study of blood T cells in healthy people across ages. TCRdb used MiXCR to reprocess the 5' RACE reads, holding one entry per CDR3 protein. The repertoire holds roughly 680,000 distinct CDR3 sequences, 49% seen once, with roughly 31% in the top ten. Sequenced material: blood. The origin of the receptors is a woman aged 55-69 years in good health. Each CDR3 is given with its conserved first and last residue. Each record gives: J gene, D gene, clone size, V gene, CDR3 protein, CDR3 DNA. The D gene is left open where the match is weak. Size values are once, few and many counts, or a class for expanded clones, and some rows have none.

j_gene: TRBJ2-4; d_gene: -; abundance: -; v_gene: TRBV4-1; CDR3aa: CASSWLGSQYF; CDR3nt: TGCGCCAGCAGCTGGCTTGGGTCTCAGTACTTC
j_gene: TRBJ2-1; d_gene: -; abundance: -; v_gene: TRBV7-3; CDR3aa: CASSRWGEPRNEQFF; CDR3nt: TGTGCCAGCAGCCGTTGGGGGGAGCCCCGGAATGAGCAGTTCTTC
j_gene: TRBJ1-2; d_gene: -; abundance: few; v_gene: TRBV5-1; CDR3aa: CASSLVNNYGYTF; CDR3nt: TGCGCCAGCAGCTTGGTTAACAACTATGGCTACACCTTC
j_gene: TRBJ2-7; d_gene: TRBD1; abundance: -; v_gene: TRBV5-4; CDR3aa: CASSLGKQGGNYEQYF; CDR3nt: TGTGCCAGCAGCTTGGGGAAACAGGGGGGAAACTACGAGCAGTACTTC
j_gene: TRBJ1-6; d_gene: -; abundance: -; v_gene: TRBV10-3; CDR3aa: CAIREAGLQNSPLHF; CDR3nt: TGTGCCATCAGAGAAGCCGGGCTTCAGAATTCACCCCTCCACTTT
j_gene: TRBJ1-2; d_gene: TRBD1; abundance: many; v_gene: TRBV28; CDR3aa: CATSQPGQRNYGYTF; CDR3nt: TGTGCCACTTCTCAACCGGGACAGCGGAACTATGGCTACACCTTC
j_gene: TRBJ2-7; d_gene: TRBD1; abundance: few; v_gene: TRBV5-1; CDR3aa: CASSLSGTVDYEQYF; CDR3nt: TGCGCCAGCAGCTTGAGTGGGACAGTGGACTACGAGCAGTACTTC
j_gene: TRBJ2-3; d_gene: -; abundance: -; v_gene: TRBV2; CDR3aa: CASSEWAAWTQYF; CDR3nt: TGTGCCAGCAGTGAGTGGGCAGCCTGGACGCAGTATTTT
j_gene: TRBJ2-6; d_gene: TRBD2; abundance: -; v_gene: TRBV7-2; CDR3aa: CASSLALLAGTRSGANVLTF; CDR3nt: TGTGCCAGCAGCTTAGCGCTATTAGCGGGCACGCGCTCTGGGGCCAACGTCCTGACTTTC
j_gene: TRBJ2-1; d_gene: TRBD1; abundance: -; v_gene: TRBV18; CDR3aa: CASSREQGAGEQFF; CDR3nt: TGTGCCAGCTCCCGTGAACAGGGGGCAGGTGAGCAGTTCTTC
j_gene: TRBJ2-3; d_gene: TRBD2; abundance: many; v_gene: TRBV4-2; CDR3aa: CASSQGTSGRRRSTDTQYF; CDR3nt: TGTGCCAGCAGCCAAGGGACTAGCGGGAGAAGGCGGAGCACAGATACGCAGTATTTT
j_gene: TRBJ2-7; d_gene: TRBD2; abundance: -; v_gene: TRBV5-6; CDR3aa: CASSSLFGLAGGARSYEQYF; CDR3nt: TGTGCCAGCAGCTCCCTGTTCGGACTAGCGGGAGGAGCTCGTTCTTACGAGCAGTACTTC
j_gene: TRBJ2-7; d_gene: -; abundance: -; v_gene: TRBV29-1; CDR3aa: CSLFGDHNEQYF; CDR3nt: TGCAGCCTTTTCGGGGACCACAATGAGCAGTACTTC
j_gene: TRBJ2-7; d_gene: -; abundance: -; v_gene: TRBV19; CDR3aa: CASRETRDHEQYF; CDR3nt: TGTGCCAGTAGGGAGACTAGAGACCACGAGCAGTACTTC
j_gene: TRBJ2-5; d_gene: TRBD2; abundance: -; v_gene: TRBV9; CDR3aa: CASSTHLGLAEAPGETQYF; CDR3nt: TGTGCCAGCAGCACGCATTTGGGACTAGCGGAGGCACCTGGGGAGACCCAGTACTTC
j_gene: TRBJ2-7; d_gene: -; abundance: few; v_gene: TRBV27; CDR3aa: CASSFRSNSYEQYF; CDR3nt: TGTGCCAGCAGTTTTAGGTCTAACTCCTACGAGCAGTACTTC
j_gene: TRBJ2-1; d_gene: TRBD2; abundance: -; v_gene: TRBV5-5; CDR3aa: CASSLLADLGGGQFF; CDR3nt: TGTGCCAGCAGCTTACTAGCGGACCTGGGAGGGGGGCAGTTCTTC
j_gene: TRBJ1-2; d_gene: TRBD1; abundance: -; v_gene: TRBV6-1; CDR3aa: CASRLQGASYGYTF; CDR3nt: TGTGCCAGCAGGCTACAGGGGGCTTCTTATGGCTACACCTTC
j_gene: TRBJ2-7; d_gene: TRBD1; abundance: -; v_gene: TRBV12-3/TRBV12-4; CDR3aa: CASSRGTGVSEQYF; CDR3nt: TGTGCCAGCAGCCGAGGGACAGGGGTTTCCGAGCAGTACTTC
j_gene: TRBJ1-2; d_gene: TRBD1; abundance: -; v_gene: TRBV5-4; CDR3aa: CTSSAAQGAYGYTF; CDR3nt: TGTACCAGCAGCGCAGCACAGGGGGCTTATGGCTACACCTTC
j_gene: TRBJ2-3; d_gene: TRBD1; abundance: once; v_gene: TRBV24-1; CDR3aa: CATSDFLSDRATDTQYF; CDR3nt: TGTGCCACCAGTGATTTCCTCTCAGACAGGGCCACAGATACGCAGTATTTT
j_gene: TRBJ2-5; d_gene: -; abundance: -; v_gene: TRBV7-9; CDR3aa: CASSIRAGPRETQYF; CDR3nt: TGTGCCAGCAGCATCCGGGCAGGACCGAGGGAGACCCAGTACTTC
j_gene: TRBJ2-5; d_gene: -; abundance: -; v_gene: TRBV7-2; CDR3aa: CASSLLSGEQETQYF; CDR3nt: TGTGCCAGCAGCTTACTTTCGGGAGAACAAGAGACCCAGTACTTC
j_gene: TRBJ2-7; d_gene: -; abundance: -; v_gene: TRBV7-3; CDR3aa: CASSLVPSHYEQYF; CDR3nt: TGTGCCAGCAGCTTAGTGCCTTCCCACTACGAGCAGTACTTC
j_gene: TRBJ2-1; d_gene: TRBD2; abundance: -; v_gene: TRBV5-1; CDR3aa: CASKTTGTSRAEQFF; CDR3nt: TGCGCCAGCAAGACGACCGGGACTAGCCGGGCTGAGCAGTTCTTC
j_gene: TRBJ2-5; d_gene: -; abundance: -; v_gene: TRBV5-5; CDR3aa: CASSLQTNRETQYF; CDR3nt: TGTGCCAGCAGCTTGCAAACAAACAGGGAGACCCAGTACTTC
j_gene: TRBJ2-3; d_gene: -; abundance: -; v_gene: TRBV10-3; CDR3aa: CAISETRTSTDTQYF; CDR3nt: TGTGCCATCAGTGAGACAAGGACTAGCACAGATACGCAGTATTTT
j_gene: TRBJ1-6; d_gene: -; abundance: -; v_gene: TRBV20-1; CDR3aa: CSALAGTAGDSPLHF; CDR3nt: TGCAGTGCTCTGGCCGGGACCGCCGGAGATTCACCCCTCCACTTT
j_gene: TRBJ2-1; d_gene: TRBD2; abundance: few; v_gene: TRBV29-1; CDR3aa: CSVGTSGREGFF; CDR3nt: TGCAGCGTTGGCACCAGCGGGAGGGAGGGGTTCTTC
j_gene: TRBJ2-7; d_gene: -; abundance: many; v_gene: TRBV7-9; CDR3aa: CASSLSLVSYEQYF; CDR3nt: TGTGCCAGCAGCTTAAGCCTGGTCTCCTACGAGCAGTACTTC
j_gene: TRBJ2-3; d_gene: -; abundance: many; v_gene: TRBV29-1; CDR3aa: CSVDGPKPGGTDTQYF; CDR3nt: TGCAGCGTTGACGGACCAAAGCCGGGTGGCACAGATACGCAGTATTTT
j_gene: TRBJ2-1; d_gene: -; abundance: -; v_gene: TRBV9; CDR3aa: CASSPRDWLYNEQFF; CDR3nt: TGTGCCAGCAGCCCCAGGGACTGGTTATACAATGAGCAGTTCTTC
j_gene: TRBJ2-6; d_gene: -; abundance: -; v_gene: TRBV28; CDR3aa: CASSFSGLGANVLTF; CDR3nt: TGTGCCAGCAGTTTTAGCGGTCTGGGGGCCAACGTCCTGACTTTC
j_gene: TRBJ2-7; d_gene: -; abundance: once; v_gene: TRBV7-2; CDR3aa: CASSLAITYYEQYF; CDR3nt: TGTGCCAGCAGCTTAGCTATCACTTACTACGAGCAGTACTTC
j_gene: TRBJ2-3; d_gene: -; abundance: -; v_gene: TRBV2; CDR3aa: CASNHRDTSTDTQYF; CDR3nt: TGTGCCAGCAACCACCGGGACACCAGCACAGATACGCAGTATTTT
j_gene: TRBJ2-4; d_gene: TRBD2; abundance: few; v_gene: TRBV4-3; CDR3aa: CASSQGVAGGNIQYF; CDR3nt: TGCGCCAGCAGCCAAGGAGTAGCGGGAGGGAACATTCAGTACTTC
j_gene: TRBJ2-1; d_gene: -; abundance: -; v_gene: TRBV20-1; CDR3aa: CSAPDRGGTYNEQFF; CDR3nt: TGCAGTGCCCCAGACAGGGGAGGGACCTACAATGAGCAGTTCTTC
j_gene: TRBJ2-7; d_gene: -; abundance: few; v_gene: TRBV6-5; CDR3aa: CASSPDSQQYYEQYF; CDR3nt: TGTGCCAGCAGTCCGGACAGCCAACAATACTACGAGCAGTACTTC
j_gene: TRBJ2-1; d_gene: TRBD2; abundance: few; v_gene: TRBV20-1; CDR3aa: CSVGTRGSEQFF; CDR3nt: TGCAGTGTTGGGACTAGGGGTAGTGAGCAGTTCTTC
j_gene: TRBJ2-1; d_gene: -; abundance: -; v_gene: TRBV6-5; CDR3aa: CASSSRIGGRGYNEQFF; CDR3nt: TGTGCCAGCAGTTCCCGAATCGGGGGCCGCGGATACAATGAGCAGTTCTTC
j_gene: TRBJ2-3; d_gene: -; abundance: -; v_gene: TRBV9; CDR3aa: CASSVGSFLRRDTQYF; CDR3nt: TGTGCCAGCAGCGTAGGGAGTTTCCTGAGGCGAGATACGCAGTATTTT
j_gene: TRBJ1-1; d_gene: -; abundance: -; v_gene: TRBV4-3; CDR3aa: CASSPYYGSWAEAFF; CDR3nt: TGCGCCAGCAGCCCCTATTACGGGAGTTGGGCTGAAGCTTTCTTT
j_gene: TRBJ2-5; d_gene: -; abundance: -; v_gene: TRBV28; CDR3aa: CASSLGASNNQETQYF; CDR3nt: TGTGCCAGCAGTTTGGGGGCTAGCAACAACCAAGAGACCCAGTACTTC
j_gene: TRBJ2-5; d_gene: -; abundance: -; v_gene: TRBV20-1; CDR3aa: CSARDQWDQETQYF; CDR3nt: TGCAGTGCTAGAGATCAATGGGACCAAGAGACCCAGTACTTC
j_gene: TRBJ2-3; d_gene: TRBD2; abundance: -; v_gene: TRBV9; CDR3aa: CASSVAPAGSTDTQYF; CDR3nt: TGTGCCAGCAGCGTAGCTCCAGCGGGGAGCACAGATACGCAGTATTTT
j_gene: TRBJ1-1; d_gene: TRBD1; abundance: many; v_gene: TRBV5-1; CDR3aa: CASSPDRVNTEAFF; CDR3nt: TGCGCCAGCAGCCCGGACAGGGTGAACACTGAAGCTTTCTTT
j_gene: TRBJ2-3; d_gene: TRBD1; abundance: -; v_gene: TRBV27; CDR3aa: CASSRTPGQGVQDTQYF; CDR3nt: TGTGCCAGCAGCCGAACTCCGGGACAGGGGGTACAGGATACGCAGTATTTT
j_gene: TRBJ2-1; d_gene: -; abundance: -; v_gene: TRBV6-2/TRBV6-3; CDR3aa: CASSYSAREGKIVNEQFF; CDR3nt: TGTGCCAGCAGTTACTCGGCCCGGGAAGGAAAAATTGTCAATGAGCAGTTCTTC
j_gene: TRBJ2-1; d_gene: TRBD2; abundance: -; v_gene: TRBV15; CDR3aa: CATKATSLDEQFF; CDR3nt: TGTGCCACCAAAGCGACTAGCCTCGATGAGCAGTTCTTC
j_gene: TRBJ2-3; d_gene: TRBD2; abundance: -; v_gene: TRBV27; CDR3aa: CASSPTSRRGTDTQYF; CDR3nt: TGTGCCAGCAGCCCGACTAGCAGAAGGGGCACAGATACGCAGTATTTT
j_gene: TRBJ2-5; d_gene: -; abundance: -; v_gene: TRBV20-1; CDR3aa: CSARGRSQETQYF; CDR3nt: TGCAGTGCTAGAGGACGGTCCCAAGAGACCCAGTACTTC
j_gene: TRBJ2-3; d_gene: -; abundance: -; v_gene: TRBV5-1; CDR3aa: CASSLEGTTHTQYF; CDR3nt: TGCGCCAGCAGCTTGGAAGGGACCACCCATACGCAGTATTTT
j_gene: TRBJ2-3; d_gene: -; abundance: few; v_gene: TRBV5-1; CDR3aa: CASSLEVPSTDTQYF; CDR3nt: TGCGCCAGCAGCTTGGAAGTACCTAGCACAGATACGCAGTATTTT
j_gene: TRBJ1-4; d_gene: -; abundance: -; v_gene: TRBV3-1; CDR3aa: CASSHVPGGGRGWVGEKLFF; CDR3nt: TGTGCCAGCAGCCACGTCCCGGGTGGCGGCAGGGGATGGGTTGGTGAAAAACTGTTTTTT
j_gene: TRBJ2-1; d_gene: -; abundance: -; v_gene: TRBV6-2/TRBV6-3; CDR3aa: CASSYYRVGEQFF; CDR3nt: TGTGCCAGCAGTTACTACAGGGTTGGCGAGCAGTTCTTC
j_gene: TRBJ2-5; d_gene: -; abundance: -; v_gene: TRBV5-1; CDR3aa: CASSLVREAETQYF; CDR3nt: TGCGCCAGCAGCTTGGTCCGAGAGGCAGAGACCCAGTACTTC
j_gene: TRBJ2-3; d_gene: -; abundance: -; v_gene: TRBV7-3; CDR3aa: CASSLKTGTDTQYF; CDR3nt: TGTGCCAGCAGCTTAAAAACCGGCACAGATACGCAGTATTTT
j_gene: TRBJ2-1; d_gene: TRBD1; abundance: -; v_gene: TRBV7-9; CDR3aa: CASSTGQGAYNEQFF; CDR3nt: TGTGCCAGCAGCACGGGACAGGGGGCCTACAATGAGCAGTTCTTC
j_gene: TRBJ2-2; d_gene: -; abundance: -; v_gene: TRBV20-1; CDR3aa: CSAPRQAANTGELFF; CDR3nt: TGCAGTGCTCCGAGACAGGCAGCGAACACCGGGGAGCTGTTTTTT